This entry is about one T cell receptor beta chain. What it recognizes is unknown. TCRdb recomputed calls from the 5' RACE reads with MiXCR, one row per CDR3 protein. The profile shows 50,000 to 60,000 distinct CDR3 sequences, roughly 20% of them singletons. Overall study findings and caveats: In terms of TCR gene usage, tumor memory CD4+ T cells clustered together with blood and lymph node memory CD4+ cells, as well as with lymph node naive CD4+ cells.

Tregs were sorted as CD4+CD25+CD127-/low cells. CDR3 length: 16 residues. CDR1 and CDR2 from the germline V gene are DFQATT and SNEGSKA (reference sequence). Trimming stripped 0 bases from V and 0 bases from J, with 15 bases between. The source material was tumor-infiltrating Tregs sorted from the breast tumor. This rearrangement joins TRBV20-1 to TRBJ2-7; no clear D. This receptor was identified in a female donor with breast cancer. The CDR3 DNA follows: TGCAGTGCTAGAGAAAGCCCTCCCCGCGGCTCCTACGAGCAGTACTTC. Translated: CSARESPPRGSYEQYF.